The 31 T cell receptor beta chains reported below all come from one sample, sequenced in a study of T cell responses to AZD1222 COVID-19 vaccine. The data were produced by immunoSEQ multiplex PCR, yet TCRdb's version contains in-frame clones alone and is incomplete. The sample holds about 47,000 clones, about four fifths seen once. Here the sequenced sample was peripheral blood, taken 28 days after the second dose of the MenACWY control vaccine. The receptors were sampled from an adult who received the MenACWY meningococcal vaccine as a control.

CDR3 bases: TGTGCCAGCAGTTCCCGGGACAGCGGAAACAATGAGCAGTTCTTC. It is translated as CASSSRDSGNNEQFF. The V gene is TRBV6-5, the J gene TRBJ2-1, with 7 nucleotides matching TRBD1. The ends lost 4 bases at V and 5 bases at J; junction bases unmatched: 8. Per the germline V gene, CDR1 is MNHEY and CDR2 is SVGAGI. The length of the CDR3 is 15 residues.

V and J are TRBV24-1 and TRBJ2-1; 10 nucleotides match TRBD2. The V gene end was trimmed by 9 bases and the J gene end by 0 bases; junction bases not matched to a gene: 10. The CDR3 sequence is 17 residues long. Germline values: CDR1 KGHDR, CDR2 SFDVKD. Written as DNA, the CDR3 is TGTGCCACCTCAACTAGCGGGGTGGGAAGCTCCTACAATGAGCAGTTCTTC. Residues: CATSTSGVGSSYNEQFF.

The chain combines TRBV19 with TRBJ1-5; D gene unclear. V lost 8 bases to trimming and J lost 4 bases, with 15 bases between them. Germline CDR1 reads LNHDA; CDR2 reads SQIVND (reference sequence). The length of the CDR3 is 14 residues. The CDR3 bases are TGTGCCAGTGACTCGTTCTTGGGAAATCAGCCCCAGCATTTT. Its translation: CASDSFLGNQPQHF.

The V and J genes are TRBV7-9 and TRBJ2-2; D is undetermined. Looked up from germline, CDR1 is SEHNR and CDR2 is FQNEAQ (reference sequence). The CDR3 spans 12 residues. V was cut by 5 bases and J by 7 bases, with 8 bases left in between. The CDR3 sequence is CASSETVGELFF. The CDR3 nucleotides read TGTGCCAGCAGCGAAACGGTCGGGGAGCTGTTTTTT.

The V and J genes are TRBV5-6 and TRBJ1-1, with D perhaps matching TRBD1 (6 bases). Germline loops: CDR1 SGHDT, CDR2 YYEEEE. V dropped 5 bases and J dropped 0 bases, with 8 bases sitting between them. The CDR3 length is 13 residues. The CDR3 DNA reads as TGTGCCAGCAGTTGGGACATGAACACTGAAGCTTTCTTT. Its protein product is CASSWDMNTEAFF. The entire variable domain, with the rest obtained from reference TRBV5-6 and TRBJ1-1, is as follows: DAGVTQSPTHLIKTRGQQVTLRCSPKSGHDTVSWYQQALGQGPQFIFQYYEEEERQRGNFPDRFSGHQFPNYSSELNVNALLLGDSALYLCASSWDMNTEAFFGQGTRLTVV.

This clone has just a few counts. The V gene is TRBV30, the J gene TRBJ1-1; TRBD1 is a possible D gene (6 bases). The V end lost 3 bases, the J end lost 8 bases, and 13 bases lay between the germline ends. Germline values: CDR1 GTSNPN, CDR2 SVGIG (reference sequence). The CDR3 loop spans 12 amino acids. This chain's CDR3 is CAWRGWTAEAFF. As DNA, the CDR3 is TGTGCCTGGAGGGGGTGGACAGCCGAAGCTTTCTTT. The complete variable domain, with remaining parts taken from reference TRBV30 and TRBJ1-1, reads SQTIHQWPATLVQPVGSPLSLECTVEGTSNPNLYWYRQAAGRGLQLLFYSVGIGQISSEVPQNLSASRPQDRQFILSSKKLLLSDSGFYLCAWRGWTAEAFFGQGTRLTVV.

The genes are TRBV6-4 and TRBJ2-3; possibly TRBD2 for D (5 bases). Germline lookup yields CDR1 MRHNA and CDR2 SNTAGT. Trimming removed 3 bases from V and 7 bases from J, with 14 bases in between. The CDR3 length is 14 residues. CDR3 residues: CASSEGDSSHTQYF. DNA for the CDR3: TGTGCCAGCAGTGAGGGAGATAGCAGCCATACGCAGTATTTT.

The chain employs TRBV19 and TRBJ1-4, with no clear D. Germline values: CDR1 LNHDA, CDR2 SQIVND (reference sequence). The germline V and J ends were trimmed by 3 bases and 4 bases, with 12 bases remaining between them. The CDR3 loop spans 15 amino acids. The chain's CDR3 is CASSIFGTDNEKLFF. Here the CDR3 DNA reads TGTGCCAGTAGTATTTTTGGCACTGATAATGAAAAACTGTTTTTT.

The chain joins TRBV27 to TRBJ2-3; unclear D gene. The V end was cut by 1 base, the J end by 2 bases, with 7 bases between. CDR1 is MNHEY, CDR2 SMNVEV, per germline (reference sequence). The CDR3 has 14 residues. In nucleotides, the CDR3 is TGTGCCAGCAGTTTATTCCAGTACACAGATACGCAGTATTTT. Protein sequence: CASSLFQYTDTQYF.

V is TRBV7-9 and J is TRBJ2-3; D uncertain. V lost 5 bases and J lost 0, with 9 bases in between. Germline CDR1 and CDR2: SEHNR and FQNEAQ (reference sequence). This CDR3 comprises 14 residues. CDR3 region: CASSLDASTDTQYF. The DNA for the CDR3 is TGTGCCAGCAGCCTGGACGCTAGCACAGATACGCAGTATTTT. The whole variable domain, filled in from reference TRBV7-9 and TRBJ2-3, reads DTGVSQNPRHKITKRGQNVTFRCDPISEHNRLYWYRQTLGQGPEFLTYFQNEAQLEKSRLLSDRFSAERPKGSFSTLEIQRTEQGDSAMYLCASSLDASTDTQYFGPGTRLTVL.

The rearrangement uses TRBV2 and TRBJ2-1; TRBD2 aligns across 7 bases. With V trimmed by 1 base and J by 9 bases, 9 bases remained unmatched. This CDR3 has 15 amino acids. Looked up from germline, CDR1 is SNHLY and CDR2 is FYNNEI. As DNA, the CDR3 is TGTGCCAGCAGTGAAGTCGGCGGGGGTACAGCTGAGCAGTTCTTC. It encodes CASSEVGGGTAEQFF.

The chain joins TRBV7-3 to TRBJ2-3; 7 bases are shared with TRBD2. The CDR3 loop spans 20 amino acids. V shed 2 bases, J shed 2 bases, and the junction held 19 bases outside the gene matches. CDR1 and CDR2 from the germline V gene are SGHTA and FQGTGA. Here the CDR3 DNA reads TGTGCCAGCAGCTTATCCCCCGAGAGGGACTACGTCCCTTACACAGATACGCAGTATTTT. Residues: CASSLSPERDYVPYTDTQYF.

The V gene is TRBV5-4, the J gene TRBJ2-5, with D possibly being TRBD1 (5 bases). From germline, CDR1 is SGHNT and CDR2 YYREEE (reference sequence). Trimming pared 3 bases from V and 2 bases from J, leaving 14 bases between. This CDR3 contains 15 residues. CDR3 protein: CASSSLGASQETQYF. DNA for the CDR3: TGTGCCAGCAGCTCCCTAGGGGCATCTCAAGAGACCCAGTACTTC.

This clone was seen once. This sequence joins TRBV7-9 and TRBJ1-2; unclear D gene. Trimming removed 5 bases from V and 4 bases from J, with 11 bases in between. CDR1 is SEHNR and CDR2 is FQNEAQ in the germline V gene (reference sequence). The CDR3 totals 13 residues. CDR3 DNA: TGTGCCAGCAGCGCAGATGCTGCCTATGGCTACACCTTC. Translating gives CASSADAAYGYTF.

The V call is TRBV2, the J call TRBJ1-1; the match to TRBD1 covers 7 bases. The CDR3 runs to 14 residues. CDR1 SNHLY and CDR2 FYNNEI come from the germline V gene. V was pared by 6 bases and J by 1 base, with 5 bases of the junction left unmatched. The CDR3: CASRETGRNTEAFF. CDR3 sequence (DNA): TGTGCCAGCAGGGAGACAGGGCGGAACACTGAAGCTTTCTTT.

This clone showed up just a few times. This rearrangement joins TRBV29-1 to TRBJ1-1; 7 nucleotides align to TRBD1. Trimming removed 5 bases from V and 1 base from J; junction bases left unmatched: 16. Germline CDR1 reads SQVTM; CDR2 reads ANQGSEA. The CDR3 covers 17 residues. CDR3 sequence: CSVPQGPQTGTNTEAFF. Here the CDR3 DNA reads TGCAGCGTTCCCCAGGGACCCCAGACAGGGACGAACACTGAAGCTTTCTTT.

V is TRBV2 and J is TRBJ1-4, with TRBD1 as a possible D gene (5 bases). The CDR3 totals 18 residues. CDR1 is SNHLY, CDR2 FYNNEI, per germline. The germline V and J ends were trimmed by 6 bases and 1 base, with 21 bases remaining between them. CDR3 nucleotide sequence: TGTGCCAGCAGCCCACAGGTTAAGGATCGGGGAACTAATGAAAAACTGTTTTTT. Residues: CASSPQVKDRGTNEKLFF. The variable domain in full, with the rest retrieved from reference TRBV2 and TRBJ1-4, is EPEVTQTPSHQVTQMGQEVILRCVPISNHLYFYWYRQILGQKVEFLVSFYNNEISEKSEIFDDQFSVERPDGSNFTLKIRSTKLEDSAMYFCASSPQVKDRGTNEKLFFGSGTQLSVL.

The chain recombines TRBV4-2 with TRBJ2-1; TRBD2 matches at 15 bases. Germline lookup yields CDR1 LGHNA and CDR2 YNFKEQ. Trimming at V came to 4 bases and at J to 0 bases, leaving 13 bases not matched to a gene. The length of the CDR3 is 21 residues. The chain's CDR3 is CASSRLLGTSGGTSSYNEQFF. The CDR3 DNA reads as TGTGCCAGCAGCCGCTTGTTGGGGACTAGCGGGGGGACCAGCTCCTACAATGAGCAGTTCTTC.

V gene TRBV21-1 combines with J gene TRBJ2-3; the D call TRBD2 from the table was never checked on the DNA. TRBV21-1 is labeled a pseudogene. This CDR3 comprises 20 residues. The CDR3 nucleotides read TGTGCCAGCAGCAAAGTCGTTGTTCGCGGACTAGCGGGAAAAACAGATACGCAGTATTTT. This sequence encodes CASSKVVVRGLAGKTDTQYF.

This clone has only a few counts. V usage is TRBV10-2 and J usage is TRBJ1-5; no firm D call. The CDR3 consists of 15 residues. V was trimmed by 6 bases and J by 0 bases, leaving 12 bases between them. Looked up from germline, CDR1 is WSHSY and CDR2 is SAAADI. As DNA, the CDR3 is TGCGCCAGCAGGGGTGGGGTCTATAGCAATCAGCCCCAGCATTTT. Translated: CASRGGVYSNQPQHF.

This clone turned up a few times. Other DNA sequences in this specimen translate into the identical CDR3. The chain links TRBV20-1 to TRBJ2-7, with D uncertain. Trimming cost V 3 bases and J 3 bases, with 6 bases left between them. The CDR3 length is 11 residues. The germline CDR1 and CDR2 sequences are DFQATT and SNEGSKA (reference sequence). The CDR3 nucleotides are TGCAGTGCTAGGGACGGCTACGAGCAGTACTTC. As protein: CSARDGYEQYF.

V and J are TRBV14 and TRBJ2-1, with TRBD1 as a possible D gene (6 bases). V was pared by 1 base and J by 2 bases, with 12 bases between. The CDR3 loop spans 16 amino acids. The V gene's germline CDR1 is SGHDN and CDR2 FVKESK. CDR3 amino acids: CASSQGSRGAYNEQFF. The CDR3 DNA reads TGTGCCAGCAGCCAAGGAAGCAGGGGTGCCTACAATGAGCAGTTCTTC.

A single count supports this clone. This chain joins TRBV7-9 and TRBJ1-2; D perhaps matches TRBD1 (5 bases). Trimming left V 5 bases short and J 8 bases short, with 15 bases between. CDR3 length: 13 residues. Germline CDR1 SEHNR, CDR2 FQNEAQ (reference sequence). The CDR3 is CASSELTGFGYTF. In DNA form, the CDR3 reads TGTGCCAGCAGCGAACTTACAGGATTCGGCTACACCTTC.

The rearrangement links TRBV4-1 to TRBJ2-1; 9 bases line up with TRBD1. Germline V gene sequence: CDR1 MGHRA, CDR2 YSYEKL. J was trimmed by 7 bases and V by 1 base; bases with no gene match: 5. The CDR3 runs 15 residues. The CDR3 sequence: CASSQAGTGLNEQFF. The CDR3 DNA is TGCGCCAGCAGCCAAGCCGGGACAGGGCTGAATGAGCAGTTCTTC.

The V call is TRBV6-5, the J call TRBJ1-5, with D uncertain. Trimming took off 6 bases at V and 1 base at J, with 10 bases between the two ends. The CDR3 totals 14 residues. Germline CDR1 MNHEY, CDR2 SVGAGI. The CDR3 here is CASRDGSSNQPQHF. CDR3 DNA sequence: TGTGCCAGCAGGGACGGGTCGAGCAATCAGCCCCAGCATTTT.

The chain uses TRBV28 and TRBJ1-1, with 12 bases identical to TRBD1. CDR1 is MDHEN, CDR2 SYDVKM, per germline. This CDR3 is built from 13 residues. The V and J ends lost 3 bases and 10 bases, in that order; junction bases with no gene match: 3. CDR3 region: CASSLGTGGRAFF. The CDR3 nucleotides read TGTGCCAGCAGTTTGGGGACAGGGGGCAGAGCTTTCTTT.

CDR3 DNA sequence: TGTGCCTGGAGTGTAAAATTATCCCCGCAGGGGAACTATGGCTACACCTTC. This sequence encodes CAWSVKLSPQGNYGYTF. This chain links TRBV30 with TRBJ1-2, with D possibly matching TRBD1 (6 bases). Per the germline V gene, CDR1 is GTSNPN and CDR2 is SVGIG (reference sequence). Deletions cut 0 bases from V and 2 bases from J, with 19 bases between. This CDR3 has 17 residues. The complete variable domain, with remaining parts taken from reference TRBV30 and TRBJ1-2, reads SQTIHQWPATLVQPVGSPLSLECTVEGTSNPNLYWYRQAAGRGLQLLFYSVGIGQISSEVPQNLSASRPQDRQFILSSKKLLLSDSGFYLCAWSVKLSPQGNYGYTFGSGTRLTVV.

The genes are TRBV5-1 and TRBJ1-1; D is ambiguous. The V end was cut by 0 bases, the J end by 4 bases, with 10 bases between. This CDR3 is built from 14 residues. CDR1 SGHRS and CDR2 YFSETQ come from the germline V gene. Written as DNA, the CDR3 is TGCGCCAGCAGCTTGGTTAGCGGACTCACTGAAGCTTTCTTT. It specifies CASSLVSGLTEAFF.

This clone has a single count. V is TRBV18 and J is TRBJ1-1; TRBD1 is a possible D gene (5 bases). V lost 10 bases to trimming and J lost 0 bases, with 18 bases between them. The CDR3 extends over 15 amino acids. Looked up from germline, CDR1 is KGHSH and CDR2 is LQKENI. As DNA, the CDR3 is TGTGCCACCGTGAATCAGGGTACAATGAACACTGAAGCTTTCTTT. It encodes CATVNQGTMNTEAFF.

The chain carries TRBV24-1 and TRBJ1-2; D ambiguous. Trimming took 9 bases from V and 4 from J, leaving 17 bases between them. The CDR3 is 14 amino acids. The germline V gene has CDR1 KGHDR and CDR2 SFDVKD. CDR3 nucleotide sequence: TGTGCCACCTATACGTGGGCTGGGGTCTATGGCTACACCTTC. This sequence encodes CATYTWAGVYGYTF.

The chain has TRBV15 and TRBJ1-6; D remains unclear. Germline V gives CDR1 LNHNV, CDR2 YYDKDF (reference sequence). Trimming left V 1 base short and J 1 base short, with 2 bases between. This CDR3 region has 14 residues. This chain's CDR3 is CATSRGSYNSPLHF. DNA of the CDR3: TGTGCCACCAGCAGAGGGTCCTATAATTCACCCCTCCACTTT.